This is a list of T cell receptor beta chains from one sample in a study of blood T cell repertoires in COVID-19. Profiling relied on immunoSEQ multiplex PCR, and the TCRdb table lists in-frame clones only, not all of them. The profile covers 200,000 to 250,000 clones, with approximately 84% appearing a single time and around 2% taken by the ten largest. Sequenced input: peripheral blood. The receptors were gathered from a woman of 80 years or more with acute or convalescent COVID-19. CDR3s include the opening cysteine and the closing phenylalanine or tryptophan. Fields, in order: D gene, J gene, V gene, clone size, CDR3 DNA, CDR3 protein. A D gene is named only where the DNA matches it firmly. A clone size is listed for some rows: how often the clone was seen (once, few, many), or a class if it is expanded.

>.|TRBJ2-5|TRBV7-9|.
TGTGCCAGCAGCTTAGTTAGAGGGCAGGAGACCCAGTACTTC
CASSLVRGQETQYF
>TRBD1|TRBJ1-1|TRBV29-1|.
TGCAGCGTTGCCCAGGGGGCTGCTGAAGCTTTCTTT
CSVAQGAAEAFF
>.|TRBJ1-2|TRBV29-1|.
TGCAGCGTAAATAAACAGGGAACGAGCGGCTACACCTTC
CSVNKQGTSGYTF
>.|TRBJ2-5|TRBV5-1|once
TGCGCCAGCAGCTTGGCCCCACTAGCCCTCTTACTACAAGAGACCCAGTACTTC
CASSLAPLALLLQETQYF
>TRBD1|TRBJ2-7|TRBV19|.
TGTGCCAGTAGTCTGGACAGGGGCCTCTCCTACGAGCAGTACTTC
CASSLDRGLSYEQYF
>TRBD2|TRBJ2-4|TRBV12-3/TRBV12-4|.
TGTGCCAGCAGTTTAGTGGGGGGGAACATTCAGTACTTC
CASSLVGGNIQYF
>.|TRBJ1-3|TRBV19|.
TGTGCCAGTAGTATCGGCCCCCGGGACTGGTCTGGAAACACCATATATTTT
CASSIGPRDWSGNTIYF
>.|TRBJ2-1|TRBV7-2|.
TGTGCCAGCAGCCCGTTTGGAGGCAATGAGCAGTTCTTC
CASSPFGGNEQFF
>TRBD1|TRBJ1-2|TRBV28|.
TGTGCCAGCTGGGACAGGGGGCTCGTCTATGGCTACACCTTC
CASWDRGLVYGYTF
>.|TRBJ1-6|TRBV25-1|.
TGTGCCAGCAGCGAAGACAGCGTGGGTTCAACCCTCCACTTT
CASSEDSVGSTLHF
>TRBD2|TRBJ2-1|TRBV5-4|once
TGTGCCAGCAGCCTAGCGGGAGGGTCGGGCAATGAGCAGTTCTTC
CASSLAGGSGNEQFF
>.|TRBJ1-3|TRBV28|.
TGTGCCAGCAGCCTGGACTTGGCGTCTTCCTCTGGAAACACCATATATTTT
CASSLDLASSSGNTIYF
>.|TRBJ2-7|TRBV29-1|.
TGCAGCGTCGCCAGGGACTACGAGCAGTACTTC
CSVARDYEQYF
>.|TRBJ1-2|TRBV19|.
TGTGCCAGTACAGGACACAGCTATGGCTACACCTTC
CASTGHSYGYTF
>.|TRBJ2-7|TRBV4-2|.
TGTGCCAGCAGCCAAGAGTATCTATCCTACGAGCAGTACTTC
CASSQEYLSYEQYF
>TRBD1|TRBJ1-6|TRBV28|.
TGTGCCAGCAGCGAACGGACAGGGGTGAATTCACCCCTCCACTTT
CASSERTGVNSPLHF
>TRBD1|TRBJ1-2|TRBV19|.
TGTGCCAGTAGTATAAGACAGGGGCGAGATGGCTACACCTTC
CASSIRQGRDGYTF
>TRBD1|TRBJ1-2|TRBV11-2|once
TGTGCCAGCAGCGACGGACAGGGGAGGCTCTATGGCTACACCTTC
CASSDGQGRLYGYTF
>TRBD1|TRBJ1-1|TRBV6-6|.
TGTGCCAGCAGGACCGACAGGGTGAACACTGAAGCTTTCTTT
CASRTDRVNTEAFF
>.|TRBJ1-5|TRBV4-1|once
TGCGCCAGCAGCCAAGATAGAGTCTGGCAGCCCCAGCATTTT
CASSQDRVWQPQHF
>TRBD1|TRBJ1-1|TRBV18|.
TGTGCCAGCACTCCCGGGACAGGGGTGTCGAAAGCTTTCTTT
CASTPGTGVSKAFF